Sequencing of this TCR beta chain was carried out in a study of T cells after somatic rescue of genetic block. This clone was seen just once. Produced via immunoSEQ multiplex PCR; TCRdb's table is partial and in-frame only. The sample shows fewer than 150,000 clones, around 90% of them seen only once. Trimming took 0 bases from V and 4 from J; bases not matched to a gene: 7. The germline V gene has CDR1 KGHSH and CDR2 LQKENI. The CDR3 loop spans 16 amino acids. The chain is built from TRBV18 and TRBJ2-7; TRBD1 matches 9 bases. The receptor's source is a woman aged 18-29 years. Sequenced input: peripheral blood mononuclear cells (PBMCs). CDR3 sequence reads: CASSPPPGTGLYEQYF. The CDR3 DNA follows: TGTGCCAGCTCACCACCTCCCGGGACAGGGCTGTACGAGCAGTACTTC.